This T cell receptor beta chain was identified during a study of blood T cell repertoires in COVID-19. For the study at large: The United States, Italy and Spain supplied acute and convalescent COVID-19 samples. PBMCs, B-cell-depleted T cells, or T cells were the source of the cDNA or gDNA that made up the material.

In the authors' workflow: Amplification of reference gene primers provided the estimated nucleated cell counts. Repertoires were generated with immunoSEQ multiplex PCR, while TCRdb's copy carries only in-frame clones and drops some. V, J and clone size were drawn from that table, and D and trimming were deduced from the DNA. The table has under 110,000 clones, roughly nine tenths seen once. The CDR3 contains 15 residues. From germline, CDR1 is SGHNT and CDR2 YENEEA. The junction had 6 bases not matched to a gene; V was cut back by 6 bases and J by 1 base. This chain links TRBV11-3 with TRBJ2-3, with TRBD1 identical over 8 bases. Sequences were obtained from peripheral blood. The TCR comes from a man in his fifties with acute or convalescent COVID-19. The CDR3 DNA follows: TGTGCCAGCAGACCCCAGGGGGCTGGCACAGATACGCAGTATTTT. Amino acid sequence: CASRPQGAGTDTQYF.